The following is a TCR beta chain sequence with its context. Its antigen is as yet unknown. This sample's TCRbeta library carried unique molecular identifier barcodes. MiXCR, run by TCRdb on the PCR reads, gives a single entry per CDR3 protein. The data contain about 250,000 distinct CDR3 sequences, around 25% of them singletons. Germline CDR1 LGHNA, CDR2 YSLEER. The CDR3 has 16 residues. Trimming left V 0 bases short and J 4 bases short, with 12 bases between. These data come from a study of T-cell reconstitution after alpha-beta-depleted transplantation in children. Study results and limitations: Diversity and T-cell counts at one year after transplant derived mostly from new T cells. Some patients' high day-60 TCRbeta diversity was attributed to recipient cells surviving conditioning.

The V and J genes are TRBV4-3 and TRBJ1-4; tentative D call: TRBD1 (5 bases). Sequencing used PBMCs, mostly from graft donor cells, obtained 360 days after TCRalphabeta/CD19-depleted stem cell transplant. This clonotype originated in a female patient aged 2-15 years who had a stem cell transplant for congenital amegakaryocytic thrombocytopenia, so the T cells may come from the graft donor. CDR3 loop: CASSQDGTQNNEKLFF. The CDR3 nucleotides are TGCGCCAGCAGCCAAGATGGGACCCAAAATAATGAAAAACTGTTTTTT.